This T cell receptor (beta chain) was sequenced in a study of glioma-infiltrating T cells after dendritic cell vaccination. TCRB CDR3 was amplified from 2 ug genomic DNA or less. TCRdb keeps only in-frame clones here, not all; method: immunoSEQ multiplex PCR. The data hold about 99,000 clones, with roughly 79% observed a single time. The V gene lost 3 bases and the J gene lost 3 bases, with 17 bases spanning the gap. Germline-derived CDR1 and CDR2 are LNHDA and SQIVND (reference sequence). The CDR3 totals 16 residues. The chain joins TRBV19 to TRBJ1-1; no firm D call. The TCR was taken from a human donor with glioblastoma. Sequences were derived from blood, sampled before dendritic cell vaccination. The CDR3 region has the DNA TGTGCCAGTAGTATGAGTTTGGAGAATCGGTACACTGAAGCTTTCTTT. Encoded protein: CASSMSLENRYTEAFF.